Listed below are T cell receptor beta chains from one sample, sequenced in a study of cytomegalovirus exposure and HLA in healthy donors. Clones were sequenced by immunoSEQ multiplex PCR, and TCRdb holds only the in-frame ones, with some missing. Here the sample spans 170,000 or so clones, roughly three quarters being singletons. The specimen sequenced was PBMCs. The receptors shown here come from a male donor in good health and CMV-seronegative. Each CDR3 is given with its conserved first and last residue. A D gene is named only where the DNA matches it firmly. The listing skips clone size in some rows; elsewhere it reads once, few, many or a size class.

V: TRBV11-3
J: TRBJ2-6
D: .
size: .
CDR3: CASSSSANVLTF
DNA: TGTGCCAGCAGCTCCTCGGCCAACGTCCTGACTTTC

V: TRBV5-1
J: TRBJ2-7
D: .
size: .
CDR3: CASSPGLEYEQYF
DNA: TGCGCCAGCAGCCCGGGACTGGAATACGAGCAGTACTTC

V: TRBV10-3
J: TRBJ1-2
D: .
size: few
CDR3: CAISDFDRLYGYTF
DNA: TGTGCCATCAGTGACTTCGACAGACTCTATGGCTACACCTTC

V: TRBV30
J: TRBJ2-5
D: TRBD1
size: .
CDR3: CAWETGSETQYF
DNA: TGTGCCTGGGAGACAGGGTCGGAGACCCAGTACTTC

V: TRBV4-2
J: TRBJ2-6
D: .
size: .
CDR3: CASKYSDSSSGANVLTF
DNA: TGTGCCAGCAAATATTCAGACAGTAGCTCTGGGGCCAACGTCCTGACTTTC

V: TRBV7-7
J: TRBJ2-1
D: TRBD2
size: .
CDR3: CASSPTSGGNNEQFF
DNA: TGTGCCAGCAGTCCTACTAGCGGGGGTAACAATGAGCAGTTCTTC

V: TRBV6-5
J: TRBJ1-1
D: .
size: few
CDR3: CASSTGSANTEAFF
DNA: TGTGCCAGCAGTACAGGGTCGGCGAACACTGAAGCTTTCTTT

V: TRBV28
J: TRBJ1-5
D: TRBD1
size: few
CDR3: CASRMGDRPNQPQHF
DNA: TGTGCCAGCAGGATGGGGGACAGGCCCAATCAGCCCCAGCATTTT

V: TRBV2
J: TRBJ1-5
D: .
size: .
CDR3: CASSERSNQPQHF
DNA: TGTGCCAGCAGTGAACGGAGCAATCAGCCCCAGCATTTT

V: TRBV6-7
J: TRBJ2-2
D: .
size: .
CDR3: CASSYSTNTGELFF
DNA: TGTGCCAGCAGTTACTCGACTAACACCGGGGAGCTGTTTTTT

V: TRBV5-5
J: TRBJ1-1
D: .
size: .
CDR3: CASSLDPRNTEAFF
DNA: TGTGCCAGCAGCTTGGATCCCCGGAACACTGAAGCTTTCTTT

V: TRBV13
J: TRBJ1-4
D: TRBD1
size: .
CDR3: CASSSPRDREVSQANEKLFF
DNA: TGTGCCAGCAGCTCACCCCGGGACAGGGAAGTATCGCAGGCTAATGAAAAACTGTTTTTT

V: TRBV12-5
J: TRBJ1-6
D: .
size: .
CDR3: CASGLVRFPKDSLTYNSPLHF
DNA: TGTGCTAGTGGTTTGGTACGGTTTCCGAAGGACAGCTTAACCTATAATTCACCCCTCCACTTT

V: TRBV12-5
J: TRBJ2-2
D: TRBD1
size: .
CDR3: CASGPRQGDTGELFF
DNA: TGTGCTAGTGGCCCCAGACAGGGCGACACCGGGGAGCTGTTTTTT

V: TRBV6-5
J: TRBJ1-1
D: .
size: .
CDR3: CASSYLEGRTEAFF
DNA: TGTGCCAGCAGTTACTTGGAGGGAAGGACTGAAGCTTTCTTT

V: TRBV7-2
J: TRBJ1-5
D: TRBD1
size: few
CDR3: CASSLRQGNNQPQHF
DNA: TGTGCCAGCAGCTTACGACAGGGGAACAATCAGCCCCAGCATTTT